This record looks at one T cell receptor (beta chain) sequence and its context. This specimen comes from a study of early T cells in non-severe SARS-CoV-2 infection. In the study overall: Unsorted whole blood bulk RNA was sequenced, with unpaired chains.

Via MiXCR, TCRdb re-called the 5' RACE reads, giving one row per CDR3 protein. The table lists more than 75,000 distinct CDR3 sequences, over 10% of them singletons. The receptor comes from an adult who was a healthcare worker with PCR-confirmed SARS-CoV-2 infection or an uninfected control (not recorded which). The source material was whole blood.

The CDR3 loop reads CASSLGLAGNSYEQYF. The CDR3 DNA reads TGTGCCAGCAGCTTAGGGCTAGCGGGAAATAGCTACGAGCAGTACTTC. The rearrangement uses TRBV7-2 and TRBJ2-7, with 9 nucleotides matching TRBD2. The CDR3 contains 16 residues. Germline assignment: CDR1 SGHTA and CDR2 FQGNSA. Germline trimming cut 1 base from V and 3 bases from J; bases unmatched to any gene: 7. Full variable domain (remainder filled in from reference TRBV7-2 and TRBJ2-7): GAGVSQSPSNKVTEKGKDVELRCDPISGHTALYWYRQSLGQGLEFLIYFQGNSAPDKSGLPSDRFSAERTGGSVSTLTIQRTQQEDSAVYLCASSLGLAGNSYEQYFGPGTRLTVT.